This T cell receptor (beta chain) was recorded in a study of blood T cell repertoires in COVID-19. Clones were sequenced by immunoSEQ multiplex PCR, and TCRdb holds only the in-frame ones, with some missing. Counted here are some 200,000 clones, around 86% occurring once; the ten biggest clones make up around 3.5%. V lost 0 bases, J lost 5 bases, and 8 bases lay in between. CDR1 is SGHNT and CDR2 is YYREEE in the germline V gene (reference sequence). CDR3 length: 13 amino acids. This chain connects TRBV5-4 to TRBJ1-1, with D unresolved. Input material: peripheral blood. The TCR originated in a man aged 70-80 years with acute or convalescent COVID-19. The CDR3 sequence is CASSLAAGTEAFF. CDR3 bases: TGTGCCAGCAGCTTGGCTGCCGGGACTGAAGCTTTCTTT.